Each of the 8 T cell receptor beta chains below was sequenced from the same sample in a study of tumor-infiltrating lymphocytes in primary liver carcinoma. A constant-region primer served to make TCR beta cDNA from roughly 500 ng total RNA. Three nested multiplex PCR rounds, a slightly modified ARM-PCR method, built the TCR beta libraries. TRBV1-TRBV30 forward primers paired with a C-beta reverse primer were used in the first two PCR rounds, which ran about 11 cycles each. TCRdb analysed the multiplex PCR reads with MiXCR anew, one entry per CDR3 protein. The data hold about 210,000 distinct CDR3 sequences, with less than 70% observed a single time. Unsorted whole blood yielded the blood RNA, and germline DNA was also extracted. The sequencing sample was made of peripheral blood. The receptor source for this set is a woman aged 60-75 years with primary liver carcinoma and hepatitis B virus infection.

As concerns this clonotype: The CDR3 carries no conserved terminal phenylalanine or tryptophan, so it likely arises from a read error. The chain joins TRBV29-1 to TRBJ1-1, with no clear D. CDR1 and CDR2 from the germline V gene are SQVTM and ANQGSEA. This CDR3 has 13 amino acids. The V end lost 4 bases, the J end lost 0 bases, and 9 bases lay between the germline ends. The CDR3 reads CSVVFPMNTEAFS. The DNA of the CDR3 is TGCAGCGTTGTTTTCCCCATGAACACTGAAGCTTTCTCT.

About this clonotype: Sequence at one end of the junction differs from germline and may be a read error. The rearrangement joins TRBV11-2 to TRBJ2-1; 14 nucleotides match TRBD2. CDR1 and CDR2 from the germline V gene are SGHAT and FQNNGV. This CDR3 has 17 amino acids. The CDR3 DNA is TGTGCCAGTAGCTGGAGACTAGCGGGAGGGCCGGAGGATGAGCAGTTCTTC. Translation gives CASSWRLAGGPEDEQFF.

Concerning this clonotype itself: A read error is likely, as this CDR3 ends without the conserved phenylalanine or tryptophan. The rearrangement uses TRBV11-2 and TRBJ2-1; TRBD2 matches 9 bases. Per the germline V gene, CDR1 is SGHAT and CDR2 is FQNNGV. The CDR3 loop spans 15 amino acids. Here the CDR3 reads CVSSFEGGRALEQFL. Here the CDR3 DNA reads TGTGTCAGCAGCTTTGAGGGCGGGAGGGCCCTTGAGCAGTTCCTC.

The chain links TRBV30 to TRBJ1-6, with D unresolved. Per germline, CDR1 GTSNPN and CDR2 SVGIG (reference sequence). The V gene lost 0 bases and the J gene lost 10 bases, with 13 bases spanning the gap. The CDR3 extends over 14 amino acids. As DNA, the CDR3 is TGTGCCTGGAGTGTACCTCGACCGGTCTCACCCCTCCACTTT. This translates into CAWSVPRPVSPLHF. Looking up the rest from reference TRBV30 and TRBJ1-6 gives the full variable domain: SQTIHQWPATLVQPVGSPLSLECTVEGTSNPNLYWYRQAAGRGLQLLFYSVGIGQISSEVPQNLSASRPQDRQFILSSKKLLLSDSGFYLCAWSVPRPVSPLHFGNGTRLTVT.

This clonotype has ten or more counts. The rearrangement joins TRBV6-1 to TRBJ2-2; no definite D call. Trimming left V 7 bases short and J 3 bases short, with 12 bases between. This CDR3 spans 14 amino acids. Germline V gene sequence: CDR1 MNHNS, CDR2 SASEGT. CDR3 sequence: CASISSSYTGELFF. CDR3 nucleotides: TGTGCCAGCATCTCGTCTAGTTACACCGGGGAGCTGTTTTTT.

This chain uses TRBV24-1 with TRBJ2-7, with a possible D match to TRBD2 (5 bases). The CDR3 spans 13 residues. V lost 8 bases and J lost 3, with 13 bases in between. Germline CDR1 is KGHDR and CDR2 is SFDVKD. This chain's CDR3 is CATNARDNYEQYF. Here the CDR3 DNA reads TGTGCCACCAATGCTCGGGATAACTACGAGCAGTACTTC.

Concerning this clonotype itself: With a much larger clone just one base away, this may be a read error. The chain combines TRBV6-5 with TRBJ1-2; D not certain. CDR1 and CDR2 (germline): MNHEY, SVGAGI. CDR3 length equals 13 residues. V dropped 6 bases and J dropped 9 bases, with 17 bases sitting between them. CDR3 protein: CASRTAGVWCYTF. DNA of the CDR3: TGTGCCAGCAGGACGGCGGGAGTCTGGTGCTACACCTTC.

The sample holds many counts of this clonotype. CDR3 DNA: TGTGCCAGCAGCCGACAACAGGGAGGTGAGCAGTTCTTC. Its translation: CASSRQQGGEQFF. The chain employs TRBV14 and TRBJ2-1; either TRBD1 or TRBD2 may fit D (6 bases each). This CDR3 region has 13 residues. Germline V gene lookup returns CDR1 SGHDN and CDR2 FVKESK. V was pared by 4 bases and J by 9 bases, with 13 bases between.